These T cell receptor beta chains were read from a single sample in a study of T cell changes during pregnancy in multiple sclerosis. Libraries were prepared by immunoSEQ multiplex PCR; TCRdb keeps only in-frame clonotypes and omits some of them. The sample lists approximately 90,000 clones, about nine tenths occurring once. This sample comprised peripheral blood, obtained after pregnancy. All receptors derive from a female donor in good health, enrolled as a control in a pregnancy study. Both conserved end residues are part of each CDR3. The order of the fields is CDR3 length, J gene, V gene, CDR3 protein.

length: 16
J: TRBJ2-1
V: TRBV13
CDR3: CASSPLPRGGINEQFF

length: 15
J: TRBJ2-7
V: TRBV7-2
CDR3: CASSRRSVGSYEQYF

length: 16
J: TRBJ1-2
V: TRBV7-2
CDR3: CASSYQDRAANYGYTF

length: 17
J: TRBJ1-1
V: TRBV5-3
CDR3: CARSLASGPRGDTEAFF

length: 11
J: TRBJ1-1
V: TRBV7-2
CDR3: CASSRPSEAFF

length: 13
J: TRBJ1-6
V: TRBV6-5
CDR3: CASRGEVGSPLHF

length: 18
J: TRBJ2-2
V: TRBV28
CDR3: CASSLGLAGDANTGELFF

length: 15
J: TRBJ2-3
V: TRBV25-1
CDR3: CASSEVAGGTDTQYF

length: 14
J: TRBJ2-5
V: TRBV7-2
CDR3: CASSLGPGEGTQYF

length: 13
J: TRBJ1-4
V: TRBV28
CDR3: CATRTDGNEKLFF

length: 14
J: TRBJ2-3
V: TRBV19
CDR3: CASSRQGVTDTQYF

length: 14
J: TRBJ1-3
V: TRBV7-3
CDR3: CASSLEGGGNTIYF

length: 15
J: TRBJ2-1
V: TRBV28
CDR3: CASSFPSKLGNEQFF

length: 14
J: TRBJ1-1
V: TRBV28
CDR3: CASQSQGWNTEAFF

length: 13
J: TRBJ1-1
V: TRBV6-1
CDR3: CASRAGGGSEAFF

length: 16
J: TRBJ2-5
V: TRBV6-5
CDR3: CASSYSSVRSQETQYF

length: 13
J: TRBJ2-2
V: TRBV19
CDR3: CASMGGNAGELFF

length: 14
J: TRBJ2-1
V: TRBV6-1
CDR3: CASTIGVPTNEQFF

length: 12
J: TRBJ2-7
V: TRBV6-6
CDR3: CASSSRSYEQYF

length: 15
J: TRBJ1-6
V: TRBV28
CDR3: CASSLPTRGNSPLHF

length: 17
J: TRBJ1-4
V: TRBV4-2
CDR3: CASSQVPPGQGDEKLFF

length: 15
J: TRBJ2-6
V: TRBV19
CDR3: CASHQGAPGANVLTF

length: 13
J: TRBJ1-2
V: TRBV6-6
CDR3: CASSYVGSYGYTF

length: 14
J: TRBJ2-7
V: TRBV29-1
CDR3: CSVFAAGRSYEQYF

length: 19
J: TRBJ1-2
V: TRBV28
CDR3: CASSRTGGYTFRPSYGYTF

length: 15
J: TRBJ2-7
V: TRBV11-3
CDR3: CASSRGQGVTYEQYF

length: 15
J: TRBJ2-7
V: TRBV5-4
CDR3: CASSSLFRENNVQYF

length: 16
J: TRBJ1-4
V: TRBV4-1
CDR3: CASSQDGGGSNEKLFF

length: 18
J: TRBJ2-3
V: TRBV19
CDR3: CASLRTSGGPISTDTQYF

length: 15
J: TRBJ2-5
V: TRBV7-3
CDR3: CASSSAGQTGETQYF

length: 11
J: TRBJ1-2
V: TRBV9
CDR3: CASSVDREYTF

length: 14
J: TRBJ1-3
V: TRBV6-1
CDR3: CASSELGRGNTIYF

length: 14
J: TRBJ2-3
V: TRBV27
CDR3: CASSTGTVTDTQYF

length: 15
J: TRBJ2-3
V: TRBV7-3
CDR3: CASSLSGMGTDTQYF

length: 16
J: TRBJ2-5
V: TRBV5-5
CDR3: CASRAVGRGRQETQYF

length: 15
J: TRBJ1-4
V: TRBV7-2
CDR3: CASSPNRGRVEKLFF

length: 15
J: TRBJ1-2
V: TRBV7-9
CDR3: CASSLRTGGVYGYTF

length: 15
J: TRBJ1-6
V: TRBV4-1
CDR3: CASSQSVQGNSPLHF

length: 11
J: TRBJ1-1
V: TRBV5-1
CDR3: CASISGTEAFF

length: 14
J: TRBJ1-4
V: TRBV5-1
CDR3: CASRPTGSGEKLFF

length: 15
J: TRBJ2-3
V: TRBV4-3
CDR3: CASSQGGGLADTQYF

length: 16
J: TRBJ1-2
V: TRBV6-6
CDR3: CASSYSNAGPNYGYTF

length: 14
J: TRBJ2-7
V: TRBV30
CDR3: CAWNGWGASYEQYF

length: 14
J: TRBJ2-7
V: TRBV9
CDR3: CASTGDRSSYEQYF

length: 16
J: TRBJ1-6
V: TRBV10-3
CDR3: CAISEFRDRGNSPLHF

length: 13
J: TRBJ2-1
V: TRBV5-1
CDR3: CASSFRLEDEQFF

length: 16
J: TRBJ2-7
V: TRBV7-9
CDR3: CASSPNTGGPSYEQYF

length: 11
J: TRBJ1-2
V: TRBV28
CDR3: CASSLEGDYTF

length: 16
J: TRBJ2-1
V: TRBV4-2
CDR3: CASSHPTGFSYNEQFF

length: 15
J: TRBJ2-1
V: TRBV2
CDR3: CASTESGGTYNEQFF

length: 15
J: TRBJ2-2
V: TRBV6-5
CDR3: CASSYSGGATGELFF

length: 16
J: TRBJ1-3
V: TRBV5-1
CDR3: CASSPRGGASGNTIYF

length: 15
J: TRBJ1-5
V: TRBV7-9
CDR3: CASSSDRGHNQPQHF

length: 15
J: TRBJ1-5
V: TRBV4-2
CDR3: CASSQDPTGVQPQHF